These 4 T cell receptor beta chains came from one sample sequenced in a study of cytomegalovirus exposure and HLA in healthy donors. PCR was performed using 60 Vbeta and 13 Jbeta primers. Clones were sequenced by immunoSEQ multiplex PCR, and TCRdb holds only the in-frame ones, with some missing. The table has about 62,000 clones, more than 75% seen once. The sequenced material came from PBMCs. These TCRs come from a man younger than 30 in good health and CMV-seronegative.

The chain has TRBV6-5 and TRBJ2-5; 12 bases are shared with TRBD2. The V segment lost 2 bases and the J segment 5 bases; nucleotides outside the gene matches: 6. This CDR3 contains 16 residues. CDR1 and CDR2 from the germline V gene are MNHEY and SVGAGI. DNA of the CDR3: TGTGCCAGCAGTTACGTCCTAGCGGGGGGGCCGGAGACCCAGTACTTC. Amino acid sequence: CASSYVLAGGPETQYF.

This chain connects TRBV7-6 to TRBJ1-1, with 8 bases matching TRBD1. V lost 5 bases, J lost 4 bases, and 3 bases stayed unmatched. Germline CDR1 is SGHVS and CDR2 is FNYEAQ. The CDR3 contains 13 residues. This chain's CDR3 is CASSLTGGTEAFF. CDR3 sequence (DNA): TGTGCCAGCAGCCTCACAGGGGGCACTGAAGCTTTCTTT.

V is TRBV18 and J is TRBJ1-2, with TRBD1 identical over 8 bases. V lost 6 bases to trimming and J lost 2 bases; unmatched junction nucleotides: 5. The V gene's germline CDR1 is KGHSH and CDR2 LQKENI. The CDR3 consists of 14 residues. Written as DNA, the CDR3 is TGTGCCAGCTCGTCGGCAGGGGGCAACTATGGCTACACCTTC. This encodes CASSSAGGNYGYTF.

V gene TRBV4-1 combines with J gene TRBJ1-1; D unresolved. Germline V gene data show CDR1 as MGHRA and CDR2 as YSYEKL. V shed 3 bases and J shed 7 bases, with 9 bases lying between them. The CDR3 runs to 12 residues. DNA of the CDR3: TGCGCCAGCAGCCATTTCACGGGTGAAGCTTTCTTT. It is translated as CASSHFTGEAFF.